These T cell receptor beta chains were read from a single sample in a study of human T cells and chemical hapten exposure. TCRdb itself ran the RACE reads through MiXCR, one entry per CDR3 protein. This table has about 120,000 distinct CDR3 sequences, roughly 13% appearing once. The sample here was whole blood, taken in connection with sensitization to the hapten diphenylcyclopropenone (DPC). The receptors originated from a man younger than 35 with alopecia areata. Some clones in this sample may be carry-over from other donors' samples. Both conserved end residues are part of each CDR3. The D gene is left open where the match is weak. Only part of the rows carry a size: once, few, many, or a class if the clone is expanded.

v_call	j_call	d_call	clone_size	cdr3_nt	cdr3_aa
TRBV6-2/TRBV6-3	TRBJ1-2	.	.	TGTGCCAGCAGTTTGCCGGGACGGAGAAACTATGGCTACACCTTC	CASSLPGRRNYGYTF
TRBV5-5	TRBJ1-2	.	.	TGTGCCAGCAGCTTGGGTCCCGGGGATGGCTACACCTTC	CASSLGPGDGYTF
TRBV7-9	TRBJ1-1	.	.	TGTGCCAGCAGCCCGGGGTCTTGGCGGGACACTGAAGCTTTCTTT	CASSPGSWRDTEAFF
TRBV24-1	TRBJ1-1	.	many	TGTGCCACCAGTTCTACCCAAAGGGTCACTGAAGCTTTCTTT	CATSSTQRVTEAFF
TRBV5-6	TRBJ1-2	.	.	TGTGCCAGCACCCTTAGCGGAGGGGCTAACTATGGCTACACCTTC	CASTLSGGANYGYTF
TRBV4-1	TRBJ2-3	.	few	TGCGCCAGCAGCCTACCAATGGATACGCAGTATTTT	CASSLPMDTQYF
TRBV7-2	TRBJ2-1	TRBD2	.	TGTGCCAGCAGTTACCAGCGGGGGGCCTACAATGAGCAGTTCTTC	CASSYQRGAYNEQFF
TRBV9	TRBJ1-1	.	.	TGTGCCAGCAGCGCGACACCTTTCACTGAAGCTTTCTTT	CASSATPFTEAFF
TRBV5-4	TRBJ2-1	TRBD1	.	TGTGCCAGCAGCTTGCGAGGGGGCTGGTACAATGAGCAGTTCTTC	CASSLRGGWYNEQFF
TRBV7-2	TRBJ1-1	.	.	TGTGCCAGCAGCCCCGGGACAATGAACACTGAAGCTTTCTTT	CASSPGTMNTEAFF
TRBV4-3	TRBJ2-5	TRBD2	few	TGCGCCAGCAGCCAAGATATGGGGGGGGGAGTCCAAGAGACCCAGTACTTC	CASSQDMGGGVQETQYF
TRBV7-8	TRBJ1-2	.	few	TGTGCCAGCACCACGAGCTCGGGTTTTTACTATGGCTACACCTTC	CASTTSSGFYYGYTF
TRBV20-1	TRBJ2-3	.	.	TGCAGTGCTAGACCACCCTCACGGGTATCAGATACGCAGTATTTT	CSARPPSRVSDTQYF
TRBV6-1	TRBJ2-7	TRBD1	.	TGTGCCAGCAGTGAACAGGGGGCCGGACAGGGACCATACGAGCAGTACTTC	CASSEQGAGQGPYEQYF
TRBV25-1	TRBJ2-3	TRBD2	few	TGTGCCAGCAGTGAATTTGGCGGGGGTCGCCAAGGTGCAGATACGCAGTATTTT	CASSEFGGGRQGADTQYF
TRBV5-6	TRBJ2-6	TRBD1	.	TGTGCCAGCAGGACAGGGACTGGGGCCAACGTCCTGACTTTC	CASRTGTGANVLTF
TRBV29-1	TRBJ1-2	.	.	TGCAGCGTCGACGACAGGAATAGTGATGGCTACACCTTC	CSVDDRNSDGYTF
TRBV28	TRBJ1-2	TRBD1	.	TGTGCCAGCAGCTACCGGGACAGGGGAAGATACACCTTC	CASSYRDRGRYTF
TRBV7-9	TRBJ1-6	.	.	TGTGCCAGCAGCTTACGGGGGGCGGATTCACCCCTCCACTTT	CASSLRGADSPLHF
TRBV4-1	TRBJ2-1	TRBD1	.	TGCGCCAGCAGCCAAGCACAGGGGAAATACAATGAGCAGTTCTTC	CASSQAQGKYNEQFF
TRBV7-3	TRBJ1-5	TRBD1	.	TGTGCCAGCAGCTTCACAGGGGGCAAGGATCAGCCCCAGCATTTT	CASSFTGGKDQPQHF
TRBV7-6	TRBJ1-6	.	few	TGTGCCAGCAGCGGGGGCCTGAGCTCCTATAATTCACCCCTCCACTTT	CASSGGLSSYNSPLHF
TRBV29-1	TRBJ1-1	.	.	TGCAGCGTTGGGGAGCCGACCATGAACACTGAAGCTTTCTTT	CSVGEPTMNTEAFF
TRBV19	TRBJ2-1	.	.	TGTGCCAGTAGTAAGTTTACCAGTGAGCAGTTCTTC	CASSKFTSEQFF
TRBV27	TRBJ1-5	TRBD1	.	TGTGCCAGCACCATGACAGGGGGAGGCAATCAGCCCCAGCATTTT	CASTMTGGGNQPQHF
TRBV19	TRBJ1-5	.	.	TGTGCCAGTACGGGCAGACTTAAACAGCCCCAGCATTTT	CASTGRLKQPQHF
TRBV7-9	TRBJ2-1	.	few	TGTGCCAGCAGCTCCCAGGACAATGAGCAGTTCTTC	CASSSQDNEQFF
TRBV20-1	TRBJ1-1	.	few	TGCAGTGCTATTGGGGGGACGGCGAACACTGAAGCTTTCTTT	CSAIGGTANTEAFF
TRBV2	TRBJ2-3	.	many	TGTGCCAGCGGTAAACCGGACGCCGAAATTTATTTT	CASGKPDAEIYF
TRBV4-3	TRBJ2-3	TRBD2	.	TGCGCCACCAGCGGGGGAGACACAGATACGCAGTATTTT	CATSGGDTDTQYF
TRBV12-2	TRBJ2-7	.	few	TGTGCAAGTCGCTTCGGTCTTAGAGGGGGCACTCAGAACAGCTCCTACGAGCAGTACTTC	CASRFGLRGGTQNSSYEQYF
TRBV20-1	TRBJ1-1	.	many	TGCAGTGCTAGCGGCCTGCGCACTGAAGCTTTCTTT	CSASGLRTEAFF
TRBV18	TRBJ1-2	.	.	TGTGCCAGCTCACCGCTCCAGGAGAACTATGGCTACACCTTC	CASSPLQENYGYTF
TRBV6-5	TRBJ1-5	TRBD1	.	TGTGCCAGCAGTTACTCGAATACAGGGGGTAATCAGCCCCAGCATTTT	CASSYSNTGGNQPQHF
TRBV20-1	TRBJ1-6	TRBD1	many	TGCAGTGCTAGAGATTCTCGGGGACAGGGTAGTTCACCCCTCCACTTT	CSARDSRGQGSSPLHF
TRBV6-6	TRBJ2-1	TRBD2	.	TGTGCCAGCAAACTAGCGTCAAAGACCTACAATGAGCAGTTCTTC	CASKLASKTYNEQFF
TRBV7-9	TRBJ1-4	.	few	TGTGCCAGCAGCTTATCTGCGGAAAAACTGTTTTTT	CASSLSAEKLFF
TRBV29-1	TRBJ2-5	TRBD1	.	TGCAGCGTTGAAGTGGACAGGGGCAAGTACTTC	CSVEVDRGKYF
TRBV6-6	TRBJ1-2	TRBD1	.	TGTGCCAGCAGCCGGGACAGGGTAGGGGGTGGCTACACCTTC	CASSRDRVGGGYTF
TRBV11-2	TRBJ2-7	.	many	TGTGCCAGCAGCCCGATTAGTCGGACTCAGAAGCGCGTATACGAGCAGTACTTC	CASSPISRTQKRVYEQYF
TRBV9	TRBJ1-1	.	few	TGTGCCAGCAGCGTAGAGGGGGGCGCGGGCACTGAAGCTTTCTTT	CASSVEGGAGTEAFF
TRBV29-1	TRBJ2-4	.	few	TGCAGCGTTGAAGAAGGCAATCAGTACTTC	CSVEEGNQYF
TRBV7-6	TRBJ1-1	TRBD1	many	TGTGCCAGCAGCTTGTTGACAGGGGGGAACACTGAAGCTTTCTTT	CASSLLTGGNTEAFF
TRBV2	TRBJ1-5	.	.	TGTGCCAGCAGACGACAGTCCCATAGCAATCAGCCCCAGCATTTT	CASRRQSHSNQPQHF
TRBV6-2/TRBV6-3	TRBJ2-1	.	.	TGTGCCAGCAGTTACTTTAGCGATGAGCAGTTCTTC	CASSYFSDEQFF
TRBV3-1	TRBJ1-5	.	.	TGTGCCAGCAGCCAAGATCGTAAGAGGCCCCAGCATTTT	CASSQDRKRPQHF
TRBV10-3	TRBJ1-2	.	few	TGTGCCAAAGTTCTCTACACCTTC	CAKVLYTF
TRBV7-7	TRBJ2-1	.	.	TGTGCCAGCAGCTTAGGACAGGGTAGCGGCTACTCCTACAATGAGCAGTTCTTC	CASSLGQGSGYSYNEQFF
TRBV7-2	TRBJ2-7	TRBD1	.	TGTGCCAGCAGCTTAAGACAGGGGGTCTACTACGAGCAGTACTTC	CASSLRQGVYYEQYF
TRBV7-9	TRBJ2-1	TRBD2	few	TGTGCCAGCAGCTCCCGTACATGGGGACTAGTTCTGGATGAGCAGTTCTTC	CASSSRTWGLVLDEQFF
TRBV29-1	TRBJ2-7	.	.	TGCAGCGCCGGGACCCGGAGTTTCGAGCAGTACTTC	CSAGTRSFEQYF
TRBV20-1	TRBJ1-1	.	few	TGCAGTGCTAGGGATGTTGAAGCTTTCTTT	CSARDVEAFF
TRBV19	TRBJ1-1	.	few	TGTGCCAGCCAGATCCCATTGGCGGCAGGGATTAAGAACACTGAAGCTTTCTTT	CASQIPLAAGIKNTEAFF
TRBV11-2	TRBJ2-3	.	few	TGTGCCAGCAGCTTAGAAGCAATGACGCAGTATTTT	CASSLEAMTQYF
TRBV4-1	TRBJ1-4	.	few	TGCGCCAGCAGCCAAGCGGACGGCGGGGCACTGGGTGAAAAACTGTTTTTT	CASSQADGGALGEKLFF
TRBV9	TRBJ2-1	.	many	TGTGCCAGCAGCGTAGGAGGCCTTGCCTACAATGAGCAGTTCTTC	CASSVGGLAYNEQFF